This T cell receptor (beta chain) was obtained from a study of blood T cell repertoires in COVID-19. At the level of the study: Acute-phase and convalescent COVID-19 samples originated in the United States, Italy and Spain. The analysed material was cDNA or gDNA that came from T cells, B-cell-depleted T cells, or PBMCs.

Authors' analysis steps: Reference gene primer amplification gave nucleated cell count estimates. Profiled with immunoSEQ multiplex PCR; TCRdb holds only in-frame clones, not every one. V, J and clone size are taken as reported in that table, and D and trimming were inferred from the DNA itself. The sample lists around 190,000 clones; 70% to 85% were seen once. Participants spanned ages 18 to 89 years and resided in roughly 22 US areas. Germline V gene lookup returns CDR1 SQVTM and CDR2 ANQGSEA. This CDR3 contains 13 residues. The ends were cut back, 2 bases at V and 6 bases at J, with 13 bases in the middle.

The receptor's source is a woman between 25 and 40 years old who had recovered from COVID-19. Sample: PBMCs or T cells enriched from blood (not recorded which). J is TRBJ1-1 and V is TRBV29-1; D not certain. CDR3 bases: TGCAGCGTTGAACGAGGGTCGAGGCCTGAAGCTTTCTTT. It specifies CSVERGSRPEAFF.